This is a list of T cell receptor beta chains from one sample in a study of vaccination and CD4 T cells after COVID-19. Antigen specificity for these receptors is unknown. TCRdb independently ran MiXCR on the PCR reads; one entry per CDR3 protein. The profile covers about 4,400 distinct CDR3 sequences, with under 25% appearing a single time and around 21% taken by the ten largest. The sequencing input was CD4+ T cells from blood, cultured in vitro. The receptors were gathered from a human donor who had recovered from COVID-19. The CDR3 runs from the conserved cysteine through the conserved F or W. Each record gives: V gene, J gene, CDR3 protein.

TRBV6-1	TRBJ1-5	CASSERDNQPQHF
TRBV29-1	TRBJ1-1	CSVESSVLEAFF
TRBV4-2	TRBJ2-3	CASSQPAGGMADTQYF
TRBV7-9	TRBJ1-4	CASSHPGTGNEKLFF
TRBV6-1	TRBJ1-1	CASRTHQAHTEAFF
TRBV4-2	TRBJ1-2	CASSQVSGDKYGYTF
TRBV7-9	TRBJ1-2	CASSSPGGYGYTF
TRBV2	TRBJ2-4	CASTASGIQYF
TRBV6-1	TRBJ2-5	CASRGRGGEETQYF
TRBV21-1	TRBJ1-6	CASSTEAVKGKEDSPLHF
TRBV5-1	TRBJ2-1	CASSALPLYNEQFF
TRBV6-5	TRBJ1-5	CASGSEPQHF
TRBV7-8	TRBJ2-1	CASSLGGGPSAEQFF
TRBV29-1	TRBJ1-6	CSVEATRCSPLHF
TRBV6-5	TRBJ1-1	CASSFQQGTEAFF
TRBV11-3	TRBJ2-1	CASSPGVAGLLSSYNEQFF
TRBV30	TRBJ2-1	CAWSKGRGAYNEQFF
TRBV19	TRBJ1-5	CASSIVGQGARQPQHF
TRBV7-3	TRBJ2-3	CASSLGPTSPDTQYF
TRBV19	TRBJ1-2	CASSILRSGRSGYTF
TRBV20-1	TRBJ2-3	CSARSPGAGRTDTQYF
TRBV25-1	TRBJ2-3	CASSEGGFTSTDTQYF
TRBV6-1	TRBJ2-3	CASSAPGSRNPTDTQYF
TRBV6-1	TRBJ2-6	CASGQLTGANVLTF
TRBV10-2	TRBJ2-5	CASSLTSGTQYF
TRBV30	TRBJ2-5	CAWKAGGETQYF